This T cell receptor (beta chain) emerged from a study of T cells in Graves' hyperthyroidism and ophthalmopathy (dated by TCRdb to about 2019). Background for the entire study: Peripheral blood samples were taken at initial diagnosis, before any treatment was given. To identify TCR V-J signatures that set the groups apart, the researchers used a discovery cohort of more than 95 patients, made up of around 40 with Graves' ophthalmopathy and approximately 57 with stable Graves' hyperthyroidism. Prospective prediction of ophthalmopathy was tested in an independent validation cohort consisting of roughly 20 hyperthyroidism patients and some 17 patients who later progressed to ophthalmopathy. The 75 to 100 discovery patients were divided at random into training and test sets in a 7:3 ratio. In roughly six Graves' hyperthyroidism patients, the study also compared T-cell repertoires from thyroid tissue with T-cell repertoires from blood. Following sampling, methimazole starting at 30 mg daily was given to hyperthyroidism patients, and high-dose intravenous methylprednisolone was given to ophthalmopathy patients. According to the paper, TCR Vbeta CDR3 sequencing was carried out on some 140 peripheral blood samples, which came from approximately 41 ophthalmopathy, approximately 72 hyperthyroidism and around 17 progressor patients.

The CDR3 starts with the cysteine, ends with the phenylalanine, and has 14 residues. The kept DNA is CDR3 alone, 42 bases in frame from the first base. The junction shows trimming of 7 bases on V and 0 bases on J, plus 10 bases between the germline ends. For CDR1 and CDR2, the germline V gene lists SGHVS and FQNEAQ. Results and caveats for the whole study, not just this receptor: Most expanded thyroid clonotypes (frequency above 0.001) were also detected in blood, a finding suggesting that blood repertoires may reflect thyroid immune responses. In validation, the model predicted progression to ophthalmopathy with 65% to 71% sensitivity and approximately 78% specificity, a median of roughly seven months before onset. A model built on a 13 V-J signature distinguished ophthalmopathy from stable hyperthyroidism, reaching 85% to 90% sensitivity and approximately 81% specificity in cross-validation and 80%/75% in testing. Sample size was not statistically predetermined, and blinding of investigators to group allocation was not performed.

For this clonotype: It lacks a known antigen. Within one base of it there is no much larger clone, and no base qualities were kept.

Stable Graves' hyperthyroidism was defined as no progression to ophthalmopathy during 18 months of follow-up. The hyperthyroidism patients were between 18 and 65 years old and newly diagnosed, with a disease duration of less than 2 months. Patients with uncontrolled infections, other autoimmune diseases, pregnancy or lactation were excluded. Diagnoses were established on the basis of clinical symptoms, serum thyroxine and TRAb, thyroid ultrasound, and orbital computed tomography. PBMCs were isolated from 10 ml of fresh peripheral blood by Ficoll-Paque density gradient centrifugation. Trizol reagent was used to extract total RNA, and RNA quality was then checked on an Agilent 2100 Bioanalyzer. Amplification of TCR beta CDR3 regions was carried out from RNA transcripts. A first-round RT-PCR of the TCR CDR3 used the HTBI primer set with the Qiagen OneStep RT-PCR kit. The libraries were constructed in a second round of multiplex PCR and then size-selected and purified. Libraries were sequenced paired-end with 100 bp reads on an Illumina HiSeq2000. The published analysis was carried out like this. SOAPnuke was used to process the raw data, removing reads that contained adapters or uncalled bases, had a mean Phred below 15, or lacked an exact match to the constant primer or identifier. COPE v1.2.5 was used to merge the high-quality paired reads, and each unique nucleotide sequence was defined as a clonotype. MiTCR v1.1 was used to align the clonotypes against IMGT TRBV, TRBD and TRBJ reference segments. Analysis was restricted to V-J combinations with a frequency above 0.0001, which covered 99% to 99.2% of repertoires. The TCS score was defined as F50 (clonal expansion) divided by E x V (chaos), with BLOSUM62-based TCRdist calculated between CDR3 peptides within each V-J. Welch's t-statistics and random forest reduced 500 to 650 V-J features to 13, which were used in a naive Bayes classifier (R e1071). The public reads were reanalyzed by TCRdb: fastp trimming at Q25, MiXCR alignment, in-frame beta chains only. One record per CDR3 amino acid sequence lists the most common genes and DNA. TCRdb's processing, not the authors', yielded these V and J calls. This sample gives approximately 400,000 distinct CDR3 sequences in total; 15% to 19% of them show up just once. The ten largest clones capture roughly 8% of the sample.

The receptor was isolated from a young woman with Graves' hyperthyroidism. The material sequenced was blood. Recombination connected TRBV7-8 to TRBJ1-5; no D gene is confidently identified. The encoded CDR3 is CASTGVDSNQPQHF. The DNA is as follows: TGTGCCAGCACTGGGGTGGATAGCAATCAGCCCCAGCATTTT.